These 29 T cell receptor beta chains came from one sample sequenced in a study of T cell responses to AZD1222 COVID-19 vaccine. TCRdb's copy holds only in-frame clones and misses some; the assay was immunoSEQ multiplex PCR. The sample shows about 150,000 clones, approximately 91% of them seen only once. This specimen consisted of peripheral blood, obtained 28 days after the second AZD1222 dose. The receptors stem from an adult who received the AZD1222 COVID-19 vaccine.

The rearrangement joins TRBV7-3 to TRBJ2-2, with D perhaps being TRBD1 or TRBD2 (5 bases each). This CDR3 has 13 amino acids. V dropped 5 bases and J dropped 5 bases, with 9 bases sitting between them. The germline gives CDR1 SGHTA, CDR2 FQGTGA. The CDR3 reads CASSRGQTGELFF. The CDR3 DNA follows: TGTGCCAGCAGCCGGGGCCAAACCGGGGAGCTGTTTTTT.

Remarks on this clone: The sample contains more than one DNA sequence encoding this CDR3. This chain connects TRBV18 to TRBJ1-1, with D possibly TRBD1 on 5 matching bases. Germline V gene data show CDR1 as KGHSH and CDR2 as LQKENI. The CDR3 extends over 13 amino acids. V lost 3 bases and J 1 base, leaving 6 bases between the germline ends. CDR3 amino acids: CASSPGQNTEAFF. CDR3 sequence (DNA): TGTGCCAGCTCACCCGGACAGAACACTGAAGCTTTCTTT.

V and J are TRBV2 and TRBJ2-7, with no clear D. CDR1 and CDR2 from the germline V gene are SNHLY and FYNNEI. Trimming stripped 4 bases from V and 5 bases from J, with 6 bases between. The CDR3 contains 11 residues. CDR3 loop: CASSVTHEQYF. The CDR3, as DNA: TGTGCCAGCAGTGTGACCCACGAGCAGTACTTC.

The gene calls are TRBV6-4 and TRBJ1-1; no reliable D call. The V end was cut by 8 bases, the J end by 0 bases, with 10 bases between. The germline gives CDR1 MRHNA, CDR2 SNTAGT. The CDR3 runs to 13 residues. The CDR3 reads CASPGVLNTEAFF. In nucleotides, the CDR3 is TGTGCCAGCCCAGGTGTTCTGAACACTGAAGCTTTCTTT.

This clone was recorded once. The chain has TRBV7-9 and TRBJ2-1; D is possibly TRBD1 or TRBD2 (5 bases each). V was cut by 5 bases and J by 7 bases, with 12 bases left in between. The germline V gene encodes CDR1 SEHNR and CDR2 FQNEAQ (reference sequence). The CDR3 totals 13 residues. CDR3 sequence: CASSHDGGNEQFF. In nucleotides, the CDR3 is TGTGCCAGCAGCCACGATGGGGGTAATGAGCAGTTCTTC.

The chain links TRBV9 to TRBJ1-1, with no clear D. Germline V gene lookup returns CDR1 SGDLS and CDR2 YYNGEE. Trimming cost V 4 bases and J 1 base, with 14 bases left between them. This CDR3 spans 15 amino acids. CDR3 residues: CASSPPGRANTEAFF. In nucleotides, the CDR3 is TGTGCCAGCAGCCCCCCGGGGAGGGCGAACACTGAAGCTTTCTTT.

The chain's CDR3 is CASSQDRASGSGEQYF. The CDR3 bases are TGTGCCAGCAGCCAAGATAGGGCTAGCGGGAGTGGAGAGCAGTACTTC. The V call is TRBV3-1 (or the pseudogene TRBV3-2), the J call TRBJ2-7; 10 nucleotides match TRBD2. V lost 0 bases and J lost 7; bases outside the gene matches: 9. The CDR3 covers 16 residues. Germline V CDR1 and CDR2: LGHDT, YNNKEL (reference sequence).

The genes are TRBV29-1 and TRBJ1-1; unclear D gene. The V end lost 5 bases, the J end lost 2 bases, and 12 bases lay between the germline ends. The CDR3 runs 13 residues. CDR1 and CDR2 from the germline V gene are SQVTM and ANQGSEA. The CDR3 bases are TGCAGCGTTTCGGCCAGCTCTAACACTGAAGCTTTCTTT. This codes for CSVSASSNTEAFF.

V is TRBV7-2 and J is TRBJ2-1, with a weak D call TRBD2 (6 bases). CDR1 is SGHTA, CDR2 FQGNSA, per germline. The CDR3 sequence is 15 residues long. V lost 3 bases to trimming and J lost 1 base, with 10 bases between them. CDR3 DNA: TGTGCCAGCAGCTTCCGTCGGGAGTCCTACAATGAGCAGTTCTTC. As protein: CASSFRRESYNEQFF.

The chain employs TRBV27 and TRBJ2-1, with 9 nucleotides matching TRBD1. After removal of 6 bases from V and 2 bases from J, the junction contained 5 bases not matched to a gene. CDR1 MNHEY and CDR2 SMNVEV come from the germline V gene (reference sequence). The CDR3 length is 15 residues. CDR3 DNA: TGTGCCAGCAGAACTTGGGACAGGGCCTACAATGAGCAGTTCTTC. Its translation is CASRTWDRAYNEQFF.

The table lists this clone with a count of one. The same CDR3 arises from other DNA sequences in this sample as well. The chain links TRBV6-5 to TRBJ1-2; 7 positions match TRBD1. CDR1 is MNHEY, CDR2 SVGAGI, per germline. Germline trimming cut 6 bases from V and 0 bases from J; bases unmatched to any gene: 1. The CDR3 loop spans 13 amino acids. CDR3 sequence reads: CASRGTANYGYTF. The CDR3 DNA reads TGTGCCAGCAGAGGGACAGCTAACTATGGCTACACCTTC.

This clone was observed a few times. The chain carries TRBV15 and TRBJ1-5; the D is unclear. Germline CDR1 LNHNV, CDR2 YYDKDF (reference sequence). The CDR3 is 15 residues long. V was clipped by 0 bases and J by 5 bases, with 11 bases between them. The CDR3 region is CATSREGFSYQPQHF. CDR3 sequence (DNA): TGTGCCACCAGCAGAGAGGGCTTCAGTTATCAGCCCCAGCATTTT.

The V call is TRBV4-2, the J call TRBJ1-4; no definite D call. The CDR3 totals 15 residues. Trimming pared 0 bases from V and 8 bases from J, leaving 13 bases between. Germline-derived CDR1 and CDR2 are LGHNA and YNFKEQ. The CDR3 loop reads CASSQEKGGREKLFF. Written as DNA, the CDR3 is TGTGCCAGCAGCCAAGAAAAGGGCGGGAGGGAAAAACTGTTTTTT.

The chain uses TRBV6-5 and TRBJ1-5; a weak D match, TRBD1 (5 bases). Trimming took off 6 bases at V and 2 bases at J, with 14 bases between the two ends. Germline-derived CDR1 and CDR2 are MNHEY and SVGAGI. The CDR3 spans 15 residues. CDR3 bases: TGTGCCAGCAGCCCCCGGGGCAGGGGCAATCAGCCCCAGCATTTT. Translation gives CASSPRGRGNQPQHF.

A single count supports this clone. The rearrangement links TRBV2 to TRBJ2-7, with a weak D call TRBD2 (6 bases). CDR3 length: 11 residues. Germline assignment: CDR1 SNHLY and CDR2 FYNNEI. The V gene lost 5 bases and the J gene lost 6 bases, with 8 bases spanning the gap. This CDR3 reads CASSRRGEQYF. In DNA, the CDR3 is TGTGCCAGCAGTCGGAGGGGCGAGCAGTACTTC.

The DNA for the CDR3 is TGTGCCAGCACTAGGGGACGTACAGATACGCAGTATTTT. It encodes CASTRGRTDTQYF. V gene TRBV2 combines with J gene TRBJ2-3, with D perhaps TRBD1 or TRBD2 (5 bases each). Looked up from germline, CDR1 is SNHLY and CDR2 is FYNNEI. The CDR3 covers 13 residues. V lost 7 bases to trimming and J lost 3 bases, with 11 bases between them.

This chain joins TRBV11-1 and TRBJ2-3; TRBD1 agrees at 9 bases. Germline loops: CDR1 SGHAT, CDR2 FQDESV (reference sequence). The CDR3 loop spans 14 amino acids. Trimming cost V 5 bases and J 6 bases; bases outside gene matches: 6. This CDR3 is CASSRRQGVDTQYF. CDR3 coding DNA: TGTGCCAGCAGCCGGAGACAGGGGGTGGATACGCAGTATTTT.

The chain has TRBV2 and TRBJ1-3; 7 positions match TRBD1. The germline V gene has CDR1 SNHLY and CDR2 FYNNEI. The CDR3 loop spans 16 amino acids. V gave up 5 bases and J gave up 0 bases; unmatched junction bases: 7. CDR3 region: CASSQQGKSSGNTIYF. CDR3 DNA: TGTGCCAGCAGTCAACAGGGGAAGAGCTCTGGAAACACCATATATTTT.

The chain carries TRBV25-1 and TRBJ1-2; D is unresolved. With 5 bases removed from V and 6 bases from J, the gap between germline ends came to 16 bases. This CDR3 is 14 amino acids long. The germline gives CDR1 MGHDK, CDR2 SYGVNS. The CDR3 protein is CASSLRGNENGYTF. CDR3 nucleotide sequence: TGTGCCAGCAGTCTCCGAGGGAACGAGAATGGCTACACCTTC.

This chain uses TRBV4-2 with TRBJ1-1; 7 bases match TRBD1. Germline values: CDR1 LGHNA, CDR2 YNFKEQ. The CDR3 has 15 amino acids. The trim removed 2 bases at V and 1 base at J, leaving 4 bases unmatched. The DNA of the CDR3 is TGTGCCAGCAGCCAACTGACAGGGTCGAACACTGAAGCTTTCTTT. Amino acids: CASSQLTGSNTEAFF.

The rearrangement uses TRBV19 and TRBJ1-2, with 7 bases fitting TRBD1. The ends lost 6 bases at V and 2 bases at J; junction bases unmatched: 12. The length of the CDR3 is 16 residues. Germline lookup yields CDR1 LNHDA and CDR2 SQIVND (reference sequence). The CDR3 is CASSADRSRDNYGYTF. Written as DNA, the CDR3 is TGTGCCAGTAGCGCGGACAGGTCTAGAGACAACTATGGCTACACCTTC.

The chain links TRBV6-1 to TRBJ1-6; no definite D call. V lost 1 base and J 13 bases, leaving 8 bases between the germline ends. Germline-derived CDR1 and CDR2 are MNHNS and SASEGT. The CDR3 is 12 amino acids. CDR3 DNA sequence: TGTGCCAGCAGTGAAGTCTCGGCGCCCCTCCACTTT. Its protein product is CASSEVSAPLHF.

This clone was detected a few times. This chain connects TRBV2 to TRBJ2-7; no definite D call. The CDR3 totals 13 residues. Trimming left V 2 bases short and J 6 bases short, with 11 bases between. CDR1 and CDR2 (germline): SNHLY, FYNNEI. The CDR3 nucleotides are TGTGCCAGCAGTGAAACCAGGTGGGGCGAGCAGTACTTC. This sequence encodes CASSETRWGEQYF.

Here the CDR3 DNA reads TGTGCCATCAGTGAGGAGTCGGCAGCCTTCCAAGAGACCCAGTACTTC. Protein sequence: CAISEESAAFQETQYF. The rearrangement joins TRBV10-3 to TRBJ2-5; D is unclear. CDR1 is ENHRY and CDR2 is SYGVKD in the germline V gene. V lost 2 bases, J lost 1 base, and 14 bases lay in between. The CDR3 is made up of 16 amino acids.

For the CDR3, the DNA is TGTGCCAGCAGCCGGGGTCTACAAGAGACCCAGTACTTC. It yields the protein CASSRGLQETQYF. The rearrangement uses TRBV2 and TRBJ2-5; perhaps TRBD2 as D (5 bases). CDR1 and CDR2 from the germline V gene are SNHLY and FYNNEI. V was cut by 6 bases and J by 2 bases, with 10 bases left in between. CDR3 size: 13 residues. Complete variable domain (other parts from reference TRBV2 and TRBJ2-5): EPEVTQTPSHQVTQMGQEVILRCVPISNHLYFYWYRQILGQKVEFLVSFYNNEISEKSEIFDDQFSVERPDGSNFTLKIRSTKLEDSAMYFCASSRGLQETQYFGPGTRLLVL.

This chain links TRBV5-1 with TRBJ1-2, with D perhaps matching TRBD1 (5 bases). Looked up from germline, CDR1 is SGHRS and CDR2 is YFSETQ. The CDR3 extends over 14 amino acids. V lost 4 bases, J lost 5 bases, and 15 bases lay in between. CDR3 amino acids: CASSPRGGGYGYTF. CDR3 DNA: TGCGCCAGCAGCCCCCGTGGGGGTGGATATGGCTACACCTTC.

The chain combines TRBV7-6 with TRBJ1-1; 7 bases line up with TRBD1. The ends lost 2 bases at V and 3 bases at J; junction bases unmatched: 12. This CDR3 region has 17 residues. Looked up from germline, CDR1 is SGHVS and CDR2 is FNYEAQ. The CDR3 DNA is TGTGCCAGCAGCTTAAGGACAGGTTATCGGGAGGACACTGAAGCTTTCTTT. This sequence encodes CASSLRTGYREDTEAFF.

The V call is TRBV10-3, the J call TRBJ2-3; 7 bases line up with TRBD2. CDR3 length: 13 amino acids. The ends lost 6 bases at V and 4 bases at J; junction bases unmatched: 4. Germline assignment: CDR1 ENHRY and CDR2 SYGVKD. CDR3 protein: CAISGLEADTQYF. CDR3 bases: TGTGCCATCAGCGGACTAGAGGCAGATACGCAGTATTTT.

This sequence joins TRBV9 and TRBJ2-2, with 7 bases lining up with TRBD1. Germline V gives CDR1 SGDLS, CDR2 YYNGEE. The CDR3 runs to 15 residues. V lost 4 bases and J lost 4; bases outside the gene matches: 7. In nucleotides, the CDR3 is TGTGCCAGCAGCTTGGGACAGCATTCCACCGGGGAGCTGTTTTTT. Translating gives CASSLGQHSTGELFF.